This TCR beta chain was captured in a study of cytomegalovirus exposure and HLA in healthy donors. The PCR was carried out with 60 Vbeta primers and 13 Jbeta primers. Clones were read by immunoSEQ multiplex PCR, and TCRdb kept only the in-frame ones, dropping some. The data show some 190,000 clones, about 85% seen once. V was pared by 3 bases and J by 1 base, with 6 bases between. Germline V lookup: CDR1 LNHDA, CDR2 SQIVND (reference sequence). This CDR3 has 13 residues. This clone came up once. The receptor was isolated from a girl aged 10-17 years in good health and CMV-seropositive. The material sequenced was PBMCs. This rearrangement joins TRBV19 to TRBJ1-1; D gene ambiguous. The CDR3: CASSILGNTEAFF. CDR3 nucleotides: TGTGCCAGTAGTATCCTAGGGAACACTGAAGCTTTCTTT.